Listed below are T cell receptor beta chains from one sample, sequenced in a study of cytomegalovirus exposure and HLA in healthy donors. TCRdb's table, derived via immunoSEQ multiplex PCR, lists solely in-frame clones and lacks some. The sample lists about 110,000 clones, 76% seen once, with less than 9.5% in the top ten. The source material was PBMCs. These receptors all come from a woman aged 45-60 years in good health and CMV-seropositive. Each CDR3 is given with its conserved first and last residue. A D gene is named only where the DNA matches it firmly. Clone size, where shown, is once, few, many, or a class for clones that have expanded.

abundance,v_gene,d_gene,j_gene,CDR3nt,CDR3aa
.,TRBV29-1,.,TRBJ1-2,TGCAGCGTTGAAGAGGACGGGGGCTATGGCTACACCTTC,CSVEEDGGYGYTF
.,TRBV21-1,.,TRBJ2-2,TGTGCCAGCACTACCCGGGACAGGGGCCCTTCGGACACCGGGGAGCTGTTTTTT,CASTTRDRGPSDTGELFF
.,TRBV7-9,TRBD1,TRBJ2-4,TGTGCCAGCAGCTCCGACAGGGGGGGTAACAGTCAGTACTTC,CASSSDRGGNSQYF
.,TRBV5-6,TRBD1,TRBJ2-4,TGTGCCAGCAGCACGACAGGGGCCAAAAACATTCAGTACTTC,CASSTTGAKNIQYF
.,TRBV18,.,TRBJ2-7,TGTGCCAGCTCACCCGGAGGGGAGCAGTACTTC,CASSPGGEQYF
.,TRBV11-2,TRBD1,TRBJ1-2,TGTGCCAGCAGCTTAGCCCCCCGAGGGACAGGGGGCAACTATGGCTACACCTTC,CASSLAPRGTGGNYGYTF
.,TRBV5-1,TRBD1,TRBJ2-7,TGCGCCAGCAGCTTGGACAGGGGGATCTACGAGCAGTACTTC,CASSLDRGIYEQYF
.,TRBV2,.,TRBJ1-1,TGTGCCAGCAGTGAACGACAGGCCTCCCGGGGGGCTGAAGCTTTCTTT,CASSERQASRGAEAFF
.,TRBV18,TRBD1,TRBJ1-2,TGTGCCAGCTCACCCCGGGACAGGGGGAGCCTCTATGGCTACACCTTC,CASSPRDRGSLYGYTF
.,TRBV6-5,.,TRBJ1-1,TGTGCCAGCAGCAGGGTGGGCAGGGTGACCACTGAAGCTTTCTTT,CASSRVGRVTTEAFF
.,TRBV6-5,.,TRBJ2-1,TGTGCCAGCAGTTACTCGAGTATCTGGGCACACAATGAGCAGTTCTTC,CASSYSSIWAHNEQFF
.,TRBV19,.,TRBJ2-7,TGTGCCAGTAGGCCCCGAGGACAGCCCTACGAGCAGTACTTC,CASRPRGQPYEQYF
.,TRBV5-1,.,TRBJ2-1,TGCGCCAGCAGCTTGGCCCTTCAGAGGAATGAGCAGTTCTTC,CASSLALQRNEQFF
.,TRBV15,TRBD1,TRBJ1-2,TGTGCCACCAGCAGAGAGACCCTAGGGGGACAGCTTAACTATGGCTACACCTTC,CATSRETLGGQLNYGYTF
.,TRBV29-1,.,TRBJ1-5,TGCAGCGCGGCAGGGGATAGCAATCAGCCCCAGCATTTT,CSAAGDSNQPQHF
.,TRBV27,TRBD1,TRBJ1-5,TGTGCCAGCAGTGAAGGCCAGGGGGATCAGCCCCAGCATTTT,CASSEGQGDQPQHF
.,TRBV6-6,.,TRBJ1-6,TGTGCCAGCAGAACAGGGAGCTCCTATAATTCACCCCTCCACTTT,CASRTGSSYNSPLHF
.,TRBV5-4,.,TRBJ2-2,TGTGCCAGCAGTCCGCAGACAGCCGGGGGCACCGGGGAGCTGTTTTTT,CASSPQTAGGTGELFF
.,TRBV5-1,TRBD1,TRBJ1-5,TGCGCCAGCAGCTTGGAGACAGGGCAAGATCAGCCCCAGCATTTT,CASSLETGQDQPQHF
.,TRBV5-4,TRBD2,TRBJ2-3,TGTGCCAGCAGCTTGTCTGCGGGAGTCAGCACAGATACGCAGTATTTT,CASSLSAGVSTDTQYF
.,TRBV12-5,TRBD1,TRBJ1-5,TGTGCTAGTGGTTTGGTACGGGAACAGGGGAGTATGAGCAATCAGCCCCAGCATTTT,CASGLVREQGSMSNQPQHF
.,TRBV12-5,TRBD1,TRBJ2-1,TGTGCTAGTGGCTATAAACGGACAGGGGTCTACAATGAGCAGTTCTTC,CASGYKRTGVYNEQFF
.,TRBV7-2,TRBD2,TRBJ2-1,TGTGCCAGCACCCCCCGTGCGGGAGGGCTCTACAATGAGCAGTTCTTC,CASTPRAGGLYNEQFF
.,TRBV10-3,TRBD2,TRBJ2-3,TGTGCCATCAGCACCGGGACTAGCGGCACAGATACGCGGTATTTT,CAISTGTSGTDTRYF
.,TRBV9,.,TRBJ2-5,TGTGCCAGCAGCGTAGGAAACTCGGAGACCCAGTACTTC,CASSVGNSETQYF
.,TRBV5-6,.,TRBJ2-1,TGTGCCAGCAGCGCTGGAGCGAGCTCCTACAATGAGCAGTTCTTC,CASSAGASSYNEQFF
.,TRBV27,.,TRBJ1-5,TGTGCCAGCAGTCCTCTGGGGCGCCAGCCCCAGCATTTT,CASSPLGRQPQHF
once,TRBV29-1,TRBD1,TRBJ2-7,TGCAGCGTTGATCCCGGGACAGGGGGTTACGAGCAGTACTTC,CSVDPGTGGYEQYF
few,TRBV7-6,.,TRBJ2-1,TGTGCCAGCAGCCTGCAGGGGGGTGAGCAGTTCTTC,CASSLQGGEQFF
.,TRBV5-6,TRBD1,TRBJ1-2,TGTGCCAGCAGATTTGACAGGGCTAACTATGGCTACACCTTC,CASRFDRANYGYTF
.,TRBV18,.,TRBJ1-5,TGTGCCAGCTCACCACCGTGGGCAGGGAATCGTCAGCCCCAGCATTTT,CASSPPWAGNRQPQHF
once,TRBV19,TRBD1,TRBJ2-7,TGTGCCAGTAGTGCCGGACAGGTGGAGTACGAGCAGTACTTC,CASSAGQVEYEQYF
.,TRBV5-1,TRBD2,TRBJ2-5,TGCGCCAGCAGCTCCCGCTTGACTAGCGGGGGGGAAGAGACCCAGTACTTC,CASSSRLTSGGEETQYF
.,TRBV19,.,TRBJ2-1,TGTGCCAGTAGTATTTATACAGGGTACGAGCAGTTCTTC,CASSIYTGYEQFF
.,TRBV4-1,.,TRBJ1-1,TGCGCCAGCAGCCAGGGCATGAACACTGAAGCTTTCTTT,CASSQGMNTEAFF
.,TRBV13,TRBD1,TRBJ1-2,TGTGCCAGCAGTCTAACAGGGGATTACTATGGCTACACCTTC,CASSLTGDYYGYTF
.,TRBV2,TRBD1,TRBJ2-7,TGTGCCAGCAGTACCGGGACAGGGATCTACGAGCAGTACTTC,CASSTGTGIYEQYF
.,TRBV4-3,.,TRBJ2-3,TGCGCCAGCAGCCAAGACGGGGATCGTGAGGGCCCAGATACGCAGTATTTT,CASSQDGDREGPDTQYF
.,TRBV29-1,TRBD2,TRBJ2-7,TGCAGCGTAGTTAGCGGGAGATCCCCCTACGAGCAGTACTTC,CSVVSGRSPYEQYF
.,TRBV6-6,TRBD1,TRBJ1-4,TGTGCCAGCAGTTACCTACAGGGGGCAGTGGGAGAAAAACTGTTTTTT,CASSYLQGAVGEKLFF
few,TRBV25-1,.,TRBJ1-1,TGTGCCAGCGGGGCGGGGGTCACTGAAGCTTTCTTT,CASGAGVTEAFF
few,TRBV6-1,TRBD1,TRBJ1-2,TGTGCCAGCAGTTTACAGGGGGCGAATGGCTACACCTTC,CASSLQGANGYTF
.,TRBV7-9,.,TRBJ2-1,TGTGCCAGCAGCTTAGTCCCGGGGAACAATGAGCAGTTCTTC,CASSLVPGNNEQFF
.,TRBV2,TRBD2,TRBJ2-7,TGTGCCAGCAGCGGACTAGCGGGAGATCCCTACGAGCAGTACTTC,CASSGLAGDPYEQYF
.,TRBV5-4,.,TRBJ2-5,TGTGCCAGCAGCTCCCACAGGGAAGAGACCCAGTACTTC,CASSSHREETQYF
.,TRBV11-1,TRBD2,TRBJ2-3,TGTGCCAGCAGCCCCCAGACTAGCGGTGATACGCAGTATTTT,CASSPQTSGDTQYF
.,TRBV7-9,TRBD2,TRBJ2-4,TGTGCCAGCACCGTTAGCGGGGGGGGGCAAAACATTCAGTACTTC,CASTVSGGGQNIQYF
.,TRBV5-1,TRBD2,TRBJ2-1,TGCGCCAGCAGGGAGAATGCGGGAGGGAATGAGCAGTTCTTC,CASRENAGGNEQFF
.,TRBV29-1,TRBD2,TRBJ2-3,TGCAGCACTGCCCTAGCGGGAAGCACAGATACGCAGTATTTT,CSTALAGSTDTQYF
.,TRBV10-3,.,TRBJ2-1,TGTGCCATCAGTGAGAGGGGGGGTACCTACAATGAGCAGTTCTTC,CAISERGGTYNEQFF
.,TRBV19,TRBD1,TRBJ1-4,TGTGCCAGTACCACGACAGGGGTTGCTAATGAAAAACTGTTTTTT,CASTTTGVANEKLFF
.,TRBV18,.,TRBJ1-5,TGTGCCAGCTCACCAGGAGGGGTTAGCAATCAGCCCCAGCATTTT,CASSPGGVSNQPQHF
.,TRBV7-9,.,TRBJ1-1,TGTTCCAGCAGCCCCCGGGAGGGAAGGACTGAAGCTTTCTTT,CSSSPREGRTEAFF
.,TRBV7-8,TRBD1,TRBJ2-7,TGTGCCAGCAGCTTAAGAGACAGGGCACCCTCCTACGAGCAGTACTTC,CASSLRDRAPSYEQYF
few,TRBV6-6,TRBD1,TRBJ2-7,TGTGCCAGTAACAGGGGGCTTTACGAGCAGTACTTC,CASNRGLYEQYF
.,TRBV4-1,TRBD2,TRBJ2-1,TGCGCCAGCAGCCAAGAACGGACTAGCGTGGGCAATGAGCAGTTCTTC,CASSQERTSVGNEQFF
.,TRBV7-9,TRBD2,TRBJ2-5,TGTGCCAGCAGCTTATATTGGACTAGCGGGGAAGAGACCCAGTACTTC,CASSLYWTSGEETQYF